The 9 T cell receptor beta chains in this list originate from one sample, sequenced in a study of T cells after yellow fever vaccination. TCRdb re-analysed the 5' RACE reads in MiXCR, keeping a single row per CDR3 protein. The sample shows roughly 400,000 distinct CDR3 sequences, about 17% of them seen only once. This material consisted of PBMCs, taken before the yellow fever booster vaccination. The receptor source for this set is a man younger than 35 who received the YFV17D yellow fever vaccine.

The chain combines TRBV7-9 with TRBJ2-3; 8 bases fit TRBD2. The V gene end was trimmed by 5 bases and the J gene end by 4 bases; junction bases not matched to a gene: 8. Germline loops: CDR1 SEHNR, CDR2 FQNEAQ (reference sequence). The CDR3 covers 15 residues. DNA of the CDR3: TGTGCCAGCAGCCCCTTTTTCGGGGGGGCAGATACGCAGTATTTT. Protein sequence: CASSPFFGGADTQYF.

This chain links TRBV6-1 with TRBJ2-5; 11 bases are shared with TRBD1. Germline CDR1 reads MNHNS; CDR2 reads SASEGT. V was clipped by 7 bases and J by 5 bases; unmatched bases: 6. CDR3 length equals 14 residues. CDR3 DNA: TGTGCCAGCACGGACAGGGGGCGAGGGGAGACCCAGTACTTC. Translated, it gives CASTDRGRGETQYF.

This clonotype appeared a few times. The chain combines TRBV28 with TRBJ1-1; D not certain. Germline CDR1 is MDHEN and CDR2 is SYDVKM. V was pared by 7 bases and J by 0 bases, with 12 bases between. This CDR3 contains 14 residues. CDR3 loop: CASTVPGMNTEAFF. As DNA, the CDR3 is TGTGCCAGCACAGTCCCGGGGATGAACACTGAAGCTTTCTTT.

The chain combines TRBV29-1 with TRBJ1-1; D remains unclear. Per germline, CDR1 SQVTM and CDR2 ANQGSEA. V lost 7 bases, J lost 0 bases, and 12 bases lay in between. The CDR3 is made up of 13 amino acids. CDR3 amino acids: CSARGDLNTEAFF. The CDR3 DNA follows: TGCAGCGCCCGCGGGGATTTGAACACTGAAGCTTTCTTT.

On this clonotype: The junction does not match germline at one end; this may be a read error. The chain carries TRBV7-2 and TRBJ2-3, with a tentative D call TRBD1 (5 bases). In germline, CDR1 is SGHTA, CDR2 FQGNSA. The CDR3 extends over 15 amino acids. The CDR3 bases are TGTGCCAGAGGGGCCCACCTGGCTCTCACAGATGCGCAGTATTTT. Protein product: CARGAHLALTDAQYF.

This clonotype showed up just a few times. The rearrangement links TRBV7-8 to TRBJ2-7; D gene ambiguous. The CDR3 contains 15 residues. Germline loops: CDR1 SGHVS, CDR2 FQNEAQ. The V gene lost 4 bases and the J gene lost 0 bases, with 13 bases spanning the gap. The CDR3 here is CASSSHRPGSYEQYF. For the CDR3, the DNA is TGTGCCAGCAGCTCCCACCGTCCGGGCTCCTACGAGCAGTACTTC.

This clonotype has only a few counts. The chain employs TRBV18 and TRBJ1-5; weak D call: TRBD1 (6 bases). Germline V gene data show CDR1 as KGHSH and CDR2 as LQKENI. This CDR3 comprises 17 residues. The ends were cut back, 2 bases at V and 1 base at J, with 15 bases in the middle. The CDR3 nucleotides are TGTGCCAGCTCACCAGATAAGGGGGGAATCAGCAATCAGCCCCAGCATTTT. Amino acid sequence: CASSPDKGGISNQPQHF. The full variable domain, its missing parts supplied by reference TRBV18 and TRBJ1-5, is NAGVMQNPRHLVRRRGQEARLRCSPMKGHSHVYWYRQLPEEGLKFMVYLQKENIIDESGMPKERFSAEFPKEGPSILRIQQVVRGDSAAYFCASSPDKGGISNQPQHFGDGTRLSIL.

The CDR3 nucleotides read TGCGCCAGCAGCTCGGACCGAAACACAGATACGCAGTATTTT. Translated, it gives CASSSDRNTDTQYF. The chain couples TRBV5-1 to TRBJ2-3, with D unclear. Germline lookup yields CDR1 SGHRS and CDR2 YFSETQ. Trimming took 3 bases from V and 2 from J, leaving 10 bases between them. The CDR3 totals 14 residues.

This clonotype appeared many times. The CDR3 protein is CASRQAGSNYEQYV. As DNA, the CDR3 is TGTGCCAGCAGACAGGCCGGGTCCAACTACGAGCAGTACGTC. The chain is built from TRBV5-5 and TRBJ2-7, with a possible D match to TRBD1 (5 bases). The V gene lost 5 bases and the J gene lost 3 bases, with 15 bases spanning the gap. The CDR3 loop spans 14 amino acids. From germline, CDR1 is SGHKS and CDR2 YYEKEE (reference sequence).